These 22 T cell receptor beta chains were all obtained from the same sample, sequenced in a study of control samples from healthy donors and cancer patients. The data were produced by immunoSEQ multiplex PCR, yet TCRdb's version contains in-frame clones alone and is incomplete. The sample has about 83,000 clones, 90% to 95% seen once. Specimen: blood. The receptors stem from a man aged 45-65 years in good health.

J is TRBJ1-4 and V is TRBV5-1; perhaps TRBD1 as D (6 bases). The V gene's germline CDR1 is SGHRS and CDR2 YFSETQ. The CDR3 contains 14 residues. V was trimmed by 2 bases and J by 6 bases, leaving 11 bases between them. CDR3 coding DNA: TGCGCCAGCAGCTTAAGGGCAGGGGATGAAAAACTGTTTTTT. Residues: CASSLRAGDEKLFF.

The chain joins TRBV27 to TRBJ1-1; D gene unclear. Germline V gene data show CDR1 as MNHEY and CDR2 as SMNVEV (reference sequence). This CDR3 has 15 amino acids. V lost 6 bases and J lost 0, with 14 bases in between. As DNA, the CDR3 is TGTGCCAGCAGGATTTTAGGACCCCTGAACACTGAAGCTTTCTTT. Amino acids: CASRILGPLNTEAFF.

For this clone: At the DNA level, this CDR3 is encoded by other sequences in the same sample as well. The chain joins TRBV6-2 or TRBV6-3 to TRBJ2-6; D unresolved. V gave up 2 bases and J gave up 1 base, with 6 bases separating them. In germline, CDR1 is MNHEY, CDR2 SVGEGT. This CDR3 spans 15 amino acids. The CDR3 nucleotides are TGTGCCAGCAGTTACGGTGGATCTGGGGCCAACGTCCTGACTTTC. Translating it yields CASSYGGSGANVLTF.

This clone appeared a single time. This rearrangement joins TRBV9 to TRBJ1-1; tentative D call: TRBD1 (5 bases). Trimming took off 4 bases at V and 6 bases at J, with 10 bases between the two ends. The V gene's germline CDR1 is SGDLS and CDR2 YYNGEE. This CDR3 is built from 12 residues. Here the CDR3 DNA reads TGTGCCAGCAGCACAGGCCCTTCTGAAGCTTTCTTT. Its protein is CASSTGPSEAFF.

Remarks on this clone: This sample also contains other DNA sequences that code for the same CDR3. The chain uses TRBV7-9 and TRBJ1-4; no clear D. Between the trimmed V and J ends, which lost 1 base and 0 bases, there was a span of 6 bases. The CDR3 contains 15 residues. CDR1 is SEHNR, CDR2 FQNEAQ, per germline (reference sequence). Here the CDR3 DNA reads TGTGCCAGCAGCTTAGGTGATTCAACTAATGAAAAACTGTTTTTT. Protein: CASSLGDSTNEKLFF.

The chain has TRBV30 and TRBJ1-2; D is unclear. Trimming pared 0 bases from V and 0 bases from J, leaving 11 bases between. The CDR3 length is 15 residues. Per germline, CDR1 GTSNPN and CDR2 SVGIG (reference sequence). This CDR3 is CAWSVHVVANYGYTF. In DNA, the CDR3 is TGTGCCTGGAGTGTACATGTGGTTGCTAACTATGGCTACACCTTC.

The CDR3 DNA follows: TGTGCCAGTAGCTCTGGTGGGTTGGAGACCCAGTACTTC. Translating gives CASSSGGLETQYF. The chain uses TRBV19 and TRBJ2-5; D gene uncertain. Germline V CDR1 and CDR2: LNHDA, SQIVND (reference sequence). The CDR3 is 13 residues long. V dropped 6 bases and J dropped 5 bases, with 13 bases sitting between them.

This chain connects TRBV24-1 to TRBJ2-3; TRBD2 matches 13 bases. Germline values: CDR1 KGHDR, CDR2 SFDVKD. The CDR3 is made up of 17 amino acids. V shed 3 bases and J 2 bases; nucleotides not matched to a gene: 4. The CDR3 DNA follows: TGTGCCACCAGTGATCCTGGGACTAGCGGGAACACAGATACGCAGTATTTT. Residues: CATSDPGTSGNTDTQYF.

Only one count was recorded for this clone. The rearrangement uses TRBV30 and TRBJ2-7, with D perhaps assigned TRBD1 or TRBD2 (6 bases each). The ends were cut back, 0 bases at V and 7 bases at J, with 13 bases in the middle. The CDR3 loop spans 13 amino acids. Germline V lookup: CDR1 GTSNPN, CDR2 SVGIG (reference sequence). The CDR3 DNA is TGTGCCTGGAGTGTACAGGGACGGGGGGAGCAGTACTTC. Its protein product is CAWSVQGRGEQYF.

The CDR3 DNA follows: TGTGCCAGCAGTGAAGTCAGGGTAGGGGGCTACACCTTC. Protein sequence: CASSEVRVGGYTF. V usage is TRBV6-1 and J usage is TRBJ1-2, with TRBD1 as a possible D gene (5 bases). V lost 1 base, J lost 8 bases, and 11 bases lay in between. Germline V CDR1 and CDR2: MNHNS, SASEGT. CDR3 length: 13 amino acids.

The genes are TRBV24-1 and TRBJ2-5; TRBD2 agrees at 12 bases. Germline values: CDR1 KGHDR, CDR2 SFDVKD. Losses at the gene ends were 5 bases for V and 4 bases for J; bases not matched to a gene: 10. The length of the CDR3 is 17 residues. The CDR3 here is CATSADGASGGGETQYF. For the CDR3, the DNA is TGTGCCACCAGTGCTGATGGGGCTAGCGGGGGGGGAGAGACCCAGTACTTC.

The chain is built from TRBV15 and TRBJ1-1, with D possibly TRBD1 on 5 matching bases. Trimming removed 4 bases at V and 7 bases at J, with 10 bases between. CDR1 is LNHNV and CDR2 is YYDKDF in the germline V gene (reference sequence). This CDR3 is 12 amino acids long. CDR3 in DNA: TGTGCCACCAGCAATCAGGGTTTTGAAGCTTTCTTT. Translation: CATSNQGFEAFF.

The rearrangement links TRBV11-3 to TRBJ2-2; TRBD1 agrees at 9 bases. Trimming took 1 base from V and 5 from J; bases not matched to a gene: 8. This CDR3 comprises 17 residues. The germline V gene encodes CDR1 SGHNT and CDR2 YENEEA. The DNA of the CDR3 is TGTGCCAGCAGCTTAGGTACCGGGACAGGGAAGACCGGGGAGCTGTTTTTT. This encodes CASSLGTGTGKTGELFF.

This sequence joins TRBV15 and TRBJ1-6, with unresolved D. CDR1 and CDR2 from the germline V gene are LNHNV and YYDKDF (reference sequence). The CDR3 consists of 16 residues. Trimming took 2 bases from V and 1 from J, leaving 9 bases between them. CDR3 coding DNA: TGTGCCACCAGCAGATCCGGCAGGTCCTATAATTCACCCCTCCACTTT. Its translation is CATSRSGRSYNSPLHF.

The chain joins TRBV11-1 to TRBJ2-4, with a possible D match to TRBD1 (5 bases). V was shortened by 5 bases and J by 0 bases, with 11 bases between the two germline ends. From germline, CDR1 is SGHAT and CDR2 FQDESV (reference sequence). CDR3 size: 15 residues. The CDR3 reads CASSAPGLAKNIQYF. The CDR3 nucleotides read TGTGCCAGCAGCGCCCCAGGGTTAGCCAAAAACATTCAGTACTTC.

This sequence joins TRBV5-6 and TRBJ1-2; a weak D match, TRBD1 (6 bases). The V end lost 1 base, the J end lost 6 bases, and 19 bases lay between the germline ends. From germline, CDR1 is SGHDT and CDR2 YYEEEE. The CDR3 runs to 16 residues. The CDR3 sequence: CASSLPNPRDNNGYTF. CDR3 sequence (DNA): TGTGCCAGCAGCTTGCCTAACCCGCGGGACAATAATGGCTACACCTTC.

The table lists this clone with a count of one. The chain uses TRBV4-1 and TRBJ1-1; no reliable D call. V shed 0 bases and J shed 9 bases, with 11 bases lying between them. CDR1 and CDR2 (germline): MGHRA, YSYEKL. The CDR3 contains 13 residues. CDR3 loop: CASSQDRMEKAFF. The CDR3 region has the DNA TGCGCCAGCAGCCAAGATCGTATGGAAAAAGCTTTCTTT.

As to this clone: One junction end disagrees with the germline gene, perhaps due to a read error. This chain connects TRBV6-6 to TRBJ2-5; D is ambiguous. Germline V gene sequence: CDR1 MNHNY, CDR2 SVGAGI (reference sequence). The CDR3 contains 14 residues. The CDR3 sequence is CASIQLGNGEAQYF. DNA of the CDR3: TGTGCCAGCATCCAGCTGGGGAACGGAGAGGCCCAGTACTTC.

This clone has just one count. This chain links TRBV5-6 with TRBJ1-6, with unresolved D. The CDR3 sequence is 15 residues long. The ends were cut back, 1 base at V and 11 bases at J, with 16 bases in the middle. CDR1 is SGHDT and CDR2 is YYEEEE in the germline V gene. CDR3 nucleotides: TGTGCCAGCAGCTTGTGGCAGCGGCCCCAAGCACCCCTCCACTTT. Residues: CASSLWQRPQAPLHF.

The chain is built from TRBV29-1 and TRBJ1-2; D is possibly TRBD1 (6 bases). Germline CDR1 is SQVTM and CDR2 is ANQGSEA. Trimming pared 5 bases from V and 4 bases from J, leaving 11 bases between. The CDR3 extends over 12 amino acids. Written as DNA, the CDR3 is TGCAGCGTTTTGCCGACAGGCTATGGCTACACCTTC. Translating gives CSVLPTGYGYTF.

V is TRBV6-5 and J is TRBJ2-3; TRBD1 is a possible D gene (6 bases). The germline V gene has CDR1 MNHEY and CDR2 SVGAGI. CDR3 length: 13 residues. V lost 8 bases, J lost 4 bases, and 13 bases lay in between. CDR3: CASGFQGPDTQYF. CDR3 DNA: TGTGCCAGCGGTTTTCAGGGGCCAGATACGCAGTATTTT.

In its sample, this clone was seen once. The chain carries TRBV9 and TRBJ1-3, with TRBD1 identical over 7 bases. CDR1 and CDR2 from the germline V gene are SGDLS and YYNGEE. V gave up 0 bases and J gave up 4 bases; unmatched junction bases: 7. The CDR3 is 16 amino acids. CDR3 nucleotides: TGTGCCAGCAGCGTAGTGCCGACAGGGTCCGGAAACACCATATATTTT. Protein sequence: CASSVVPTGSGNTIYF.